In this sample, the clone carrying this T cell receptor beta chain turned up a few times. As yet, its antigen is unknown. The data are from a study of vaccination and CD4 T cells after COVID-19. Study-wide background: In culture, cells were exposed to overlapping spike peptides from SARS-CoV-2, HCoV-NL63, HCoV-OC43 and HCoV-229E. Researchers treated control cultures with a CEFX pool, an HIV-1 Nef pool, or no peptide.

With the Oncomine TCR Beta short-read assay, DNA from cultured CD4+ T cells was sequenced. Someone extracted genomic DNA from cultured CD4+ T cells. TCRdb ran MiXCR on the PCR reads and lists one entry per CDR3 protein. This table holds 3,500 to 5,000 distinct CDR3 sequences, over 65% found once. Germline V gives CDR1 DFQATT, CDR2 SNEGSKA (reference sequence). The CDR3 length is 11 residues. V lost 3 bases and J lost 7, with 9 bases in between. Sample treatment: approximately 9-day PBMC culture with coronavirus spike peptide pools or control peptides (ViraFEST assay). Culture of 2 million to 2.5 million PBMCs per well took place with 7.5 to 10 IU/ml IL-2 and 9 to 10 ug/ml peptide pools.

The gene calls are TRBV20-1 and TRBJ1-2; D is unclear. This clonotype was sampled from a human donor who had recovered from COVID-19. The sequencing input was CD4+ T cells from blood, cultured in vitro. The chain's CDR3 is CSARAEGGYTF. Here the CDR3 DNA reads TGCAGTGCTAGGGCTGAAGGTGGCTACACCTTC.